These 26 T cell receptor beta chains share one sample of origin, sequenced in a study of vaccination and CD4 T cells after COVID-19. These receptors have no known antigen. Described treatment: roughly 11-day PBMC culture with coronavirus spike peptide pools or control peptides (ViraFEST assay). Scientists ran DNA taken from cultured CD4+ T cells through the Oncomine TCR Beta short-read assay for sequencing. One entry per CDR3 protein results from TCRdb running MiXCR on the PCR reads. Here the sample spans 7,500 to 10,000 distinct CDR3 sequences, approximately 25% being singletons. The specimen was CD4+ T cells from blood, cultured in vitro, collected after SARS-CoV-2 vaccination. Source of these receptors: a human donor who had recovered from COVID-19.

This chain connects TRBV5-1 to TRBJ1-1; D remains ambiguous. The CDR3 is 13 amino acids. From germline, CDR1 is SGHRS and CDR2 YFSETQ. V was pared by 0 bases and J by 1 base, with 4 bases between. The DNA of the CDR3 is TGCGCCAGCAGCTTGGCTGGGAACACTGAAGCTTTCTTT. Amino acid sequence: CASSLAGNTEAFF.

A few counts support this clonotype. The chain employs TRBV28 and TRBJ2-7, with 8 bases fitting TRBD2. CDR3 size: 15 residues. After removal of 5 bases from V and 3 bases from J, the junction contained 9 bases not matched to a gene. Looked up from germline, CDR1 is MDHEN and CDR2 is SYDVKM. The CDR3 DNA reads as TGTGCCAGCAGTCCGCTAGCGGGCGTCGTCTACGAGCAGTACTTC. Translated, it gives CASSPLAGVVYEQYF. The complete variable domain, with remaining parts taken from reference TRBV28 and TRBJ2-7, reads DVKVTQSSRYLVKRTGEKVFLECVQDMDHENMFWYRQDPGLGLRLIYFSYDVKMKEKGDIPEGYSVSREKKERFSLILESASTNQTSMYLCASSPLAGVVYEQYFGPGTRLTVT.

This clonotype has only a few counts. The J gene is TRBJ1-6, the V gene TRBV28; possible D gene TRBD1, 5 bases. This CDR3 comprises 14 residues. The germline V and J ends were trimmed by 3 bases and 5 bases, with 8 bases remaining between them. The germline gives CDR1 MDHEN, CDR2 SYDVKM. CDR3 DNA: TGTGCCAGCAGTTTCCGACAGAATAATTCACCCCTCCACTTT. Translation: CASSFRQNNSPLHF.

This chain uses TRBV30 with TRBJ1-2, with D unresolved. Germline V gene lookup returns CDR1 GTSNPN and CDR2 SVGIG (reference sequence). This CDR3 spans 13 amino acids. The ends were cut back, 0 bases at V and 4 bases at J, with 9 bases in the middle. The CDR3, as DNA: TGTGCCTGGAGTGTAGGGAACATCTATGGCTACACCTTC. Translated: CAWSVGNIYGYTF.

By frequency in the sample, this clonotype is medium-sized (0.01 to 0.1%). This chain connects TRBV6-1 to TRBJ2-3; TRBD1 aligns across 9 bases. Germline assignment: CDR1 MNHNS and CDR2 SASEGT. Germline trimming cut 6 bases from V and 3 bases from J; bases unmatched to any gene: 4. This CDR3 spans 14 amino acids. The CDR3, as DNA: TGTGCCAGCAGGAAACAGGGGGCAACAGATACGCAGTATTTT. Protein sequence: CASRKQGATDTQYF.

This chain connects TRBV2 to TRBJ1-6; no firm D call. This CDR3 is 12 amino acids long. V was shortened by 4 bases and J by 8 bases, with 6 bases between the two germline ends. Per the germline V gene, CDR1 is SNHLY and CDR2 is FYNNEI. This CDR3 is CASSVRDSPLHF. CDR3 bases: TGTGCCAGCAGTGTTAGGGATTCACCCCTCCACTTT.

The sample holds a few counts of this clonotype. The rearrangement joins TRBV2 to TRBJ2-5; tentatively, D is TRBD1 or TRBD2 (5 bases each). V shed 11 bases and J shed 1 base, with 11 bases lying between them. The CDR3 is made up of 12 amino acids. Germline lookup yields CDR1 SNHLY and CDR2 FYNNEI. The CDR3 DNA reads TGTGCCGTTGGGGACGGCCAAGAGACCCAGTACTTC. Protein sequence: CAVGDGQETQYF.

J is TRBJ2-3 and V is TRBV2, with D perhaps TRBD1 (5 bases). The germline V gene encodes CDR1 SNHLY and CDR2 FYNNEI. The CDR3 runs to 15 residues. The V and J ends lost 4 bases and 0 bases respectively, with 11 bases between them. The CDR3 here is CASSADTPSTDTQYF. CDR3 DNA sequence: TGTGCCAGCAGTGCGGACACCCCTAGCACAGATACGCAGTATTTT.

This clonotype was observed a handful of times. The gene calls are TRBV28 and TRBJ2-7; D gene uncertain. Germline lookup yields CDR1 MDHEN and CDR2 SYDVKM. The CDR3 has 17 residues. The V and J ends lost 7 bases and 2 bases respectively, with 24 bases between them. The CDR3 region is CASTPNLSVGFAYEQYF. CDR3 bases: TGTGCCAGCACCCCTAACCTCAGCGTCGGGTTTGCCTACGAGCAGTACTTC.

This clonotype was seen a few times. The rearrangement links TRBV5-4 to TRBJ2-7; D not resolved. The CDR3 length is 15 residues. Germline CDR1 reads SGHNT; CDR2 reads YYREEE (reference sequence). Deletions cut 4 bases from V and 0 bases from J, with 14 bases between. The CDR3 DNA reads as TGTGCCAGCAGCCCTGGACGGACGAGCTCCTACGAGCAGTACTTC. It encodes CASSPGRTSSYEQYF.

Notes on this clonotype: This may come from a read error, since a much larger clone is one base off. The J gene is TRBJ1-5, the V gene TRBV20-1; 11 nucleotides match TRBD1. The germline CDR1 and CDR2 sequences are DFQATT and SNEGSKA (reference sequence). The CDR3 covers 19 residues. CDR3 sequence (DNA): TGCGGTGCTAAGAGAGGGGGGACAGGGGGTTCGCATAGCAATCAGCCCCAGCATTTT. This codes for CGAKRGGTGGSHSNQPQHF.

The CDR3: CASSTRGQGVNTEAFF. The CDR3 nucleotides are TGTGCCAGCAGCACCCGAGGGCAGGGGGTGAACACTGAAGCTTTCTTT. V gene TRBV21-1 combines with J gene TRBJ1-1; the listed D gene, TRBD1, was not tested against the DNA. TRBV21-1 is a recognized pseudogene. CDR3 length: 16 amino acids.

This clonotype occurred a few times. The CDR3 nucleotides read TGTGCCACCCACCGGGGGACCCAGTACTTC. Its translation is CATHRGTQYF. The V and J genes are TRBV28 and TRBJ2-5; possible D gene TRBD2, 5 bases. Germline CDR1 is MDHEN and CDR2 is SYDVKM. The CDR3 length is 10 residues. Deletions cut 10 bases from V and 7 bases from J, with 10 bases between.

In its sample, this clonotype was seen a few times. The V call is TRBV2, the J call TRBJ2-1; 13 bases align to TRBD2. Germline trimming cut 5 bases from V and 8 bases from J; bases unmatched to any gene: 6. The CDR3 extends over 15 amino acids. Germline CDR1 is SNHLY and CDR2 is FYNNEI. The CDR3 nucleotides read TGTGCCAGCAGTCGCGGACTAGCGGGAGCTGATGAGCAGTTCTTC. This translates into CASSRGLAGADEQFF.

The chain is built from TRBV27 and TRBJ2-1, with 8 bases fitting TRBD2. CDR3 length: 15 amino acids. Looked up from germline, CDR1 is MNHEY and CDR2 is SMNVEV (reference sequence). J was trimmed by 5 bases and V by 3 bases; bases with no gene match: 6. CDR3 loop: CASSFSGTRNNEQFF. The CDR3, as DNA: TGTGCCAGCAGTTTTTCCGGGACTAGGAACAATGAGCAGTTCTTC.

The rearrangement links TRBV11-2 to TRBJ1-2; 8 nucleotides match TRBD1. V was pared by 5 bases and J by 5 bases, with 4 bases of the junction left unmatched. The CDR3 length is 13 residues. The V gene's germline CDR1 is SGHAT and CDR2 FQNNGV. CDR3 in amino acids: CASSRRTGYGYTF. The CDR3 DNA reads TGTGCCAGCAGCCGGCGGACAGGGTATGGCTACACCTTC.

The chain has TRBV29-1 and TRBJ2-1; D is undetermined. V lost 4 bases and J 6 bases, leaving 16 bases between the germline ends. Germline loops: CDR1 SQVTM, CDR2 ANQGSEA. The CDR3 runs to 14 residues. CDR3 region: CSVGHTYEGNEQFF. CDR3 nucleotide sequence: TGCAGCGTTGGGCACACCTACGAAGGCAATGAGCAGTTCTTC.

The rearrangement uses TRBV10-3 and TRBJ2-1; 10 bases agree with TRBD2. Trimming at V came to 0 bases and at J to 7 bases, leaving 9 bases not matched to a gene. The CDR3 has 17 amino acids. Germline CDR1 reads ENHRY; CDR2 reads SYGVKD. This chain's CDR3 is CAISESRSGRAGNEQFF. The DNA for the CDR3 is TGTGCCATCAGTGAGTCCCGAAGCGGGAGGGCCGGGAATGAGCAGTTCTTC.

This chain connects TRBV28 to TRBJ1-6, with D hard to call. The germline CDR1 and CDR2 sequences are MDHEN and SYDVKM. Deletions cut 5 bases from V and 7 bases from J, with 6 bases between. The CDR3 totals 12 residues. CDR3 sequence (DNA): TGTGCCAGCAGTCCGGTGAATTCACCCCTCCACTTT. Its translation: CASSPVNSPLHF.

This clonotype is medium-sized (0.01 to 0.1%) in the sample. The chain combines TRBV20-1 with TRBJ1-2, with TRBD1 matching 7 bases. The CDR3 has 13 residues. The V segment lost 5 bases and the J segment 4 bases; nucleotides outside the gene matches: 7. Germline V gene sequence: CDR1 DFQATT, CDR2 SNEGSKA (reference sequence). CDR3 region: CSASRDRSYGYTF. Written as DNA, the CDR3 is TGCAGTGCTTCCCGGGACAGATCCTATGGCTACACCTTC.

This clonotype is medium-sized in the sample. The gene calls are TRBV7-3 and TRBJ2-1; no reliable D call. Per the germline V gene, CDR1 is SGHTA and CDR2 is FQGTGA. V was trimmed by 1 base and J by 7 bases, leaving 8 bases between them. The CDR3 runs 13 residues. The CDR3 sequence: CASSLMLANEQFF. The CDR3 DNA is TGTGCCAGCAGCTTAATGCTGGCTAATGAGCAGTTCTTC.

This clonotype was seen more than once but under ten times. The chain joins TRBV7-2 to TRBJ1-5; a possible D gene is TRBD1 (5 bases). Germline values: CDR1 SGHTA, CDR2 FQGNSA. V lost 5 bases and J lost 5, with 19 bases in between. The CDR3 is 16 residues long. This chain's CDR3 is CASSQGRAHPYQPQHF. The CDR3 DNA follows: TGTGCCAGCAGCCAGGGACGGGCCCACCCCTATCAGCCCCAGCATTTT.

The CDR3 bases are TGTGCCAGTAGATGGGTGGGCGAGCAGTTCTTC. Residues: CASRWVGEQFF. V and J are TRBV19 and TRBJ2-1, with no clear D. V was clipped by 6 bases and J by 10 bases, with 10 bases between them. CDR1 is LNHDA, CDR2 SQIVND, per germline (reference sequence). The CDR3 totals 11 residues. The full variable domain, completed using reference TRBV19 and TRBJ2-1, is DGGITQSPKYLFRKEGQNVTLSCEQNLNHDAMYWYRQDPGQGLRLIYYSQIVNDFQKGDIAEGYSVSREKKESFPLTVTSAQKNPTAFYLCASRWVGEQFFGPGTRLTVL.

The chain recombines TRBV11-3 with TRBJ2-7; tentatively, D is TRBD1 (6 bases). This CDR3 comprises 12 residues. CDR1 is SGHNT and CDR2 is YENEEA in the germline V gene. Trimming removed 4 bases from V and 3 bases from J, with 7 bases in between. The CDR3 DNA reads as TGTGCCAGCAGCTCGGACAGCTACGAGCAGTACTTC. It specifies CASSSDSYEQYF. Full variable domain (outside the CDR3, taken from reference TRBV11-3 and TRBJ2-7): EAGVVQSPRYKIIEKKQPVAFWCNPISGHNTLYWYLQNLGQGPELLIRYENEEAVDDSQLPKDRFSAERLKGVDSTLKIQPAELGDSAVYLCASSSDSYEQYFGPGTRLTVT.

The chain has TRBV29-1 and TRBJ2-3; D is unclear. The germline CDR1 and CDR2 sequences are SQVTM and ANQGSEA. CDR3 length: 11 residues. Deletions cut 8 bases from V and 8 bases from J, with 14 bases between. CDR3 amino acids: CSPVGLGTQYF. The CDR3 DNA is TGCAGCCCGGTAGGGTTAGGTACGCAGTATTTT.

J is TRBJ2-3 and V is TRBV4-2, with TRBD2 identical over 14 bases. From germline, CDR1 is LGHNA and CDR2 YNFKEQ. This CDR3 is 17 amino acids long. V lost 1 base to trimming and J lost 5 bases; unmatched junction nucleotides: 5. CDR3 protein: CASSQGTSGGYVDTQYF. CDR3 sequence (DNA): TGTGCCAGCAGCCAAGGGACTAGCGGGGGGTACGTAGATACGCAGTATTTT.